This note documents a single TCR beta chain sequence. The antigen is not known. The data were obtained in a study of T-cell memory formation after mild COVID-19. Notes on the study in general: Certain responding clones were present in pre-infection memory, suggesting participation of cross-reactive memory. CD4+ contracting clones were found mainly in CM and EM, and CD8+ ones in EMRA. Nothing showed for sure that second-wave clones peaking on day 37 were SARS-CoV-2 specific.

With constant-segment primers, 5'RACE yielded cDNA libraries of TCR alpha and TCR beta that carried sample barcodes and UMIs. A single record per CDR3 protein comes from TCRdb applying MiXCR to the 5' RACE reads. Of hundreds of thousands of distinct CDR3 sequences in the sample, about 20% were seen once. Germline CDR1 and CDR2: SGDLS and YYNGEE. The germline V and J ends were trimmed by 1 base and 7 bases, with 14 bases remaining between them. This CDR3 region has 15 residues. The chain joins TRBV9 to TRBJ1-4; D not certain. Source material: PBMCs or a T cell subset sorted from them (not recorded which). The sequence was collected from an adult woman who had mild COVID-19 (a few samples of this study predate the infection). Cell type and time point are not known. DNA of the CDR3: TGTGCCAGCAGCGTATTAGATGGGTCCTTTGAAAAACTGTTTTTT. This encodes CASSVLDGSFEKLFF.